This T cell receptor (beta chain) was retrieved from a study of blood T cell repertoires in COVID-19. Germline lookup yields CDR1 SGHAT and CDR2 FQNNGV. Germline trimming cut 6 bases from V and 0 bases from J; bases unmatched to any gene: 3. There are 14 residues in the CDR3. Repertoires were generated with immunoSEQ multiplex PCR, while TCRdb's copy carries only in-frame clones and drops some. Counted here are about 300,000 clones, 85% occurring once; the ten biggest clones make up 2% to 3%. The TCR comes from a woman in her fifties or sixties who had recovered from COVID-19. The rearrangement links TRBV11-2 to TRBJ2-3; 7 positions match TRBD2. Sequenced input: PBMCs or T cells enriched from blood (not recorded which). CDR3 residues: CASSGSGSTDTQYF. The CDR3, as DNA: TGTGCCAGCAGTGGTAGCGGGAGCACAGATACGCAGTATTTT. The whole variable domain, filled in from reference TRBV11-2 and TRBJ2-3, reads EAGVAQSPRYKIIEKRQSVAFWCNPISGHATLYWYQQILGQGPKLLIQFQNNGVVDDSQLPKDRFSAERLKGVDSTLKIQPAKLEDSAVYLCASSGSGSTDTQYFGPGTRLTVL.